A selection of T cell receptor beta chains follows, all from one sample in a study of shared clonotypes between healthy human individuals. TCRdb's table, derived via immunoSEQ multiplex PCR, lists solely in-frame clones and lacks some. The profile shows about 1,900,000 clones, 85% to 95% of them singletons. Sequenced input: naive CD8+ T cells sorted from blood. These receptors originate from a man younger than 30 in good health. The CDR3 runs from the conserved cysteine through the conserved F or W. The order of the fields is clone size, V gene, J gene, D gene, CDR3 protein, CDR3 DNA. A D gene is named only where the DNA matches it firmly. Part of the rows lack a size; the others show once, few, many or a class for expanded clones.

clone size: -
V gene: TRBV4-3
J gene: TRBJ2-5
D gene: -
CDR3 protein: CASSHDRFQETQYF
CDR3 DNA: TGCGCCAGCAGCCACGACAGGTTCCAAGAGACCCAGTACTTC

clone size: -
V gene: TRBV27
J gene: TRBJ2-2
D gene: -
CDR3 protein: CASSPDRGPGELFF
CDR3 DNA: TGTGCCAGCAGTCCCGACCGGGGCCCCGGGGAGCTGTTTTTT

clone size: -
V gene: TRBV5-6
J gene: TRBJ1-4
D gene: -
CDR3 protein: CASSLGGNLREKLFF
CDR3 DNA: TGTGCCAGCAGCTTGGGGGGGAATCTTAGGGAAAAACTGTTTTTT

clone size: -
V gene: TRBV6-1
J gene: TRBJ2-7
D gene: -
CDR3 protein: CASRSGADYEQYF
CDR3 DNA: TGTGCCAGCAGGAGCGGAGCCGACTACGAGCAGTACTTC

clone size: -
V gene: TRBV6-5
J gene: TRBJ2-1
D gene: -
CDR3 protein: CASSYSVLAGEQFF
CDR3 DNA: TGTGCCAGCAGTTACTCGGTCTTAGCAGGCGAGCAGTTCTTC

clone size: -
V gene: TRBV18
J gene: TRBJ2-1
D gene: -
CDR3 protein: CASSLPLADRNSYNEQFF
CDR3 DNA: TGTGCCAGCTCCCTCCCCTTGGCGGACCGAAACTCCTACAATGAGCAGTTCTTC

clone size: once
V gene: TRBV4-1
J gene: TRBJ2-1
D gene: TRBD1
CDR3 protein: CASSHLPTGGPYNEQFF
CDR3 DNA: TGCGCCAGCAGCCATTTACCTACAGGGGGCCCATACAATGAGCAGTTCTTC

clone size: -
V gene: TRBV28
J gene: TRBJ1-4
D gene: -
CDR3 protein: CASSLVGGEEKLFF
CDR3 DNA: TGTGCCAGCAGTTTAGTCGGGGGGGAAGAAAAACTGTTTTTT

clone size: -
V gene: TRBV25-1
J gene: TRBJ2-7
D gene: TRBD2
CDR3 protein: CASSALGTSGLSYEQYF
CDR3 DNA: TGTGCCAGCAGTGCCTTAGGGACTAGCGGACTATCCTACGAGCAGTACTTC

clone size: -
V gene: TRBV11-3
J gene: TRBJ1-6
D gene: -
CDR3 protein: CASSLAGAGRSYNSPLHF
CDR3 DNA: TGTGCCAGCAGCTTAGCAGGGGCTGGCCGCTCCTATAATTCACCCCTCCACTTT

clone size: -
V gene: TRBV4-3
J gene: TRBJ2-2
D gene: -
CDR3 protein: CASSQEDEALGTGELFF
CDR3 DNA: TGCGCCAGCAGCCAAGAAGACGAGGCCCTGGGGACCGGGGAGCTGTTTTTT

clone size: -
V gene: TRBV27
J gene: TRBJ2-1
D gene: TRBD2
CDR3 protein: CASSLTSGGPLGNNEQFF
CDR3 DNA: TGTGCCAGCAGTTTGACTAGCGGGGGCCCCCTCGGGAACAATGAGCAGTTCTTC

clone size: -
V gene: TRBV30
J gene: TRBJ2-1
D gene: TRBD1
CDR3 protein: CAWNLGQGTNEQFF
CDR3 DNA: TGTGCCTGGAATCTGGGACAGGGCACCAATGAGCAGTTCTTC

clone size: -
V gene: TRBV19
J gene: TRBJ2-3
D gene: TRBD2
CDR3 protein: CASIPWRGNTDTQYF
CDR3 DNA: TGTGCCAGTATCCCTTGGCGGGGGAACACAGATACGCAGTATTTT

clone size: -
V gene: TRBV10-2
J gene: TRBJ2-7
D gene: -
CDR3 protein: CASSESIASSYEQYF
CDR3 DNA: TGCGCCAGCAGTGAGTCGATTGCATCGTCCTACGAGCAGTACTTC

clone size: -
V gene: TRBV27
J gene: TRBJ1-5
D gene: -
CDR3 protein: CASAWRDSNQPQHF
CDR3 DNA: TGTGCCAGCGCTTGGAGGGATAGCAATCAGCCCCAGCATTTT

clone size: -
V gene: TRBV30
J gene: TRBJ2-2
D gene: -
CDR3 protein: CAWIYGGTGELFF
CDR3 DNA: TGTGCCTGGATCTACGGGGGCACCGGGGAGCTGTTTTTT

clone size: -
V gene: TRBV28
J gene: TRBJ1-4
D gene: -
CDR3 protein: CASSSPGEGSNEKLFF
CDR3 DNA: TGTGCCAGCAGTTCCCCGGGGGAGGGTTCTAATGAAAAACTGTTTTTT

clone size: -
V gene: TRBV6-5
J gene: TRBJ1-1
D gene: TRBD1
CDR3 protein: CASTMGTEGTEAFF
CDR3 DNA: TGTGCCAGCACCATGGGGACAGAGGGCACTGAAGCTTTCTTT

clone size: -
V gene: TRBV20-1
J gene: TRBJ2-1
D gene: TRBD1
CDR3 protein: CSADTGGEQFF
CDR3 DNA: TGCAGTGCAGATACAGGGGGTGAGCAGTTCTTC

clone size: -
V gene: TRBV5-1
J gene: TRBJ2-1
D gene: -
CDR3 protein: CASREPSENNEQFF
CDR3 DNA: TGCGCCAGCAGAGAGCCCTCAGAGAATAATGAGCAGTTCTTC

clone size: -
V gene: TRBV5-8
J gene: TRBJ2-1
D gene: -
CDR3 protein: CASSPVGAYPSNEQFF
CDR3 DNA: TGTGCCAGCAGCCCCGTGGGGGCTTATCCGAGTAATGAGCAGTTCTTC

clone size: once
V gene: TRBV9
J gene: TRBJ2-3
D gene: TRBD2
CDR3 protein: CASSSPAGTSIADTQYF
CDR3 DNA: TGTGCCAGCAGCTCGCCCGCCGGGACTAGTATCGCAGATACGCAGTATTTT

clone size: -
V gene: TRBV27
J gene: TRBJ1-5
D gene: TRBD1
CDR3 protein: CASSLMFQGASNQPQHF
CDR3 DNA: TGTGCCAGCAGTTTAATGTTTCAGGGGGCCAGCAATCAGCCCCAGCATTTT

clone size: -
V gene: TRBV7-9
J gene: TRBJ1-1
D gene: -
CDR3 protein: CASSSSPSDYTEAFF
CDR3 DNA: TGTGCCAGCAGCTCCAGCCCGTCGGACTACACTGAAGCTTTCTTT

clone size: -
V gene: TRBV11-2
J gene: TRBJ2-5
D gene: -
CDR3 protein: CASSPGSGGGETQYF
CDR3 DNA: TGTGCCAGCAGCCCTGGTTCAGGGGGAGGGGAGACCCAGTACTTC

clone size: -
V gene: TRBV9
J gene: TRBJ2-1
D gene: -
CDR3 protein: CASSPVGEYNEQFF
CDR3 DNA: TGTGCCAGCTCCCCAGTCGGAGAGTACAATGAGCAGTTCTTC

clone size: -
V gene: TRBV5-1
J gene: TRBJ1-3
D gene: -
CDR3 protein: CASSDGPPGEGGNTIYF
CDR3 DNA: TGCGCCAGCAGCGACGGACCCCCGGGGGAAGGGGGAAACACCATATATTTT

clone size: -
V gene: TRBV4-1
J gene: TRBJ1-6
D gene: -
CDR3 protein: CASSQDGARASFNSPLHF
CDR3 DNA: TGCGCCAGCAGCCAAGATGGGGCCAGGGCCTCTTTTAATTCACCCCTCCACTTT

clone size: -
V gene: TRBV7-9
J gene: TRBJ2-5
D gene: -
CDR3 protein: CASSALKQGPQETQYF
CDR3 DNA: TGTGCCAGCAGCGCCTTAAAACAGGGCCCCCAAGAGACCCAGTACTTC

clone size: -
V gene: TRBV4-1
J gene: TRBJ2-2
D gene: -
CDR3 protein: CASSQPGGTGELFF
CDR3 DNA: TGCGCCAGCAGCCAACCAGGAGGGACCGGGGAGCTGTTTTTT

clone size: -
V gene: TRBV28
J gene: TRBJ1-5
D gene: TRBD1
CDR3 protein: CASSFGTGGYQPQHF
CDR3 DNA: TGTGCCAGCAGTTTTGGGACAGGGGGCTATCAGCCCCAGCATTTT

clone size: -
V gene: TRBV7-2
J gene: TRBJ1-2
D gene: -
CDR3 protein: CASSDNINYGYTF
CDR3 DNA: TGTGCCAGCAGCGATAATATTAACTATGGCTACACCTTC

clone size: -
V gene: TRBV5-8
J gene: TRBJ1-5
D gene: -
CDR3 protein: CASSLAGTGNQPQHF
CDR3 DNA: TGTGCCAGCAGCTTGGCAGGGACGGGCAATCAGCCCCAGCATTTT

clone size: -
V gene: TRBV28
J gene: TRBJ2-3
D gene: -
CDR3 protein: CASSADSGQTSSVDTQYF
CDR3 DNA: TGTGCCAGCAGTGCGGACAGCGGACAGACTAGCAGTGTAGATACGCAGTATTTT

clone size: -
V gene: TRBV27
J gene: TRBJ1-5
D gene: -
CDR3 protein: CASSIGPNGQPQHF
CDR3 DNA: TGTGCCAGCAGTATTGGCCCTAACGGACAGCCCCAGCATTTT

clone size: -
V gene: TRBV2
J gene: TRBJ1-3
D gene: TRBD1
CDR3 protein: CASSLDRGDTIYF
CDR3 DNA: TGTGCCAGCAGTTTGGACAGGGGGGACACCATATATTTT

clone size: -
V gene: TRBV5-4
J gene: TRBJ2-2
D gene: -
CDR3 protein: CASSSRLNTGELFF
CDR3 DNA: TGTGCCAGCAGTTCACGATTGAACACCGGGGAGCTGTTTTTT

clone size: -
V gene: TRBV4-2
J gene: TRBJ1-5
D gene: -
CDR3 protein: CASSQDWGPTGSNQPQHF
CDR3 DNA: TGTGCCAGCAGCCAAGATTGGGGTCCCACAGGGAGCAATCAGCCCCAGCATTTT

clone size: -
V gene: TRBV2
J gene: TRBJ2-7
D gene: -
CDR3 protein: CASSGSSGLREQYF
CDR3 DNA: TGTGCCAGCAGTGGTTCTTCTGGACTCCGCGAGCAGTACTTC

clone size: -
V gene: TRBV27
J gene: TRBJ2-3
D gene: -
CDR3 protein: CASSLVGVGGARDTQYF
CDR3 DNA: TGTGCCAGCAGTTTAGTTGGGGTGGGAGGTGCGAGGGATACGCAGTATTTT

clone size: -
V gene: TRBV5-1
J gene: TRBJ2-3
D gene: TRBD2
CDR3 protein: CASSRLLSGGSTDTQYF
CDR3 DNA: TGCGCCAGCAGCAGACTCCTTAGCGGGGGGAGCACAGATACGCAGTATTTT

clone size: -
V gene: TRBV4-2
J gene: TRBJ2-2
D gene: TRBD1
CDR3 protein: CASSQGTGGTGELFF
CDR3 DNA: TGTGCCAGCAGTCAGGGCACAGGGGGCACCGGGGAGCTGTTTTTT

clone size: -
V gene: TRBV4-3
J gene: TRBJ1-3
D gene: -
CDR3 protein: CASSQDRDILRNTIYF
CDR3 DNA: TGCGCCAGCAGCCAAGATCGGGACATATTGCGAAACACCATATATTTT

clone size: -
V gene: TRBV4-2
J gene: TRBJ2-7
D gene: TRBD1
CDR3 protein: CASSQASTGGTYEQYF
CDR3 DNA: TGTGCCAGCAGCCAAGCGTCGACAGGGGGAACATACGAGCAGTACTTC

clone size: -
V gene: TRBV28
J gene: TRBJ2-3
D gene: TRBD2
CDR3 protein: CASSSVSPGLAGEEPDTQYF
CDR3 DNA: TGTGCCAGCAGTTCAGTCTCTCCGGGACTAGCGGGGGAAGAGCCAGATACGCAGTATTTT

clone size: -
V gene: TRBV7-2
J gene: TRBJ1-1
D gene: -
CDR3 protein: CASSLALNTEAFF
CDR3 DNA: TGTGCCAGCAGCCTCGCGTTGAACACTGAAGCTTTCTTT

clone size: -
V gene: TRBV19
J gene: TRBJ2-1
D gene: -
CDR3 protein: CASSIVASYEQFF
CDR3 DNA: TGTGCCAGTAGTATTGTAGCTTCCTATGAGCAGTTCTTC

clone size: -
V gene: TRBV4-1
J gene: TRBJ1-5
D gene: TRBD1
CDR3 protein: CASGQGRNQPQHF
CDR3 DNA: TGCGCCAGCGGACAGGGGCGCAATCAGCCCCAGCATTTT

clone size: -
V gene: TRBV12-2
J gene: TRBJ2-3
D gene: -
CDR3 protein: CASRFRCPDTQYF
CDR3 DNA: -

clone size: -
V gene: TRBV5-8
J gene: TRBJ2-1
D gene: -
CDR3 protein: CASSLEERVGEQFF
CDR3 DNA: TGTGCCAGCAGCTTGGAGGAGCGGGTGGGTGAGCAGTTCTTC

clone size: -
V gene: TRBV4-1
J gene: TRBJ2-1
D gene: -
CDR3 protein: CASSQMDYNEQFF
CDR3 DNA: TGCGCCAGCAGCCAAATGGACTACAATGAGCAGTTCTTC

clone size: -
V gene: TRBV9
J gene: TRBJ2-1
D gene: -
CDR3 protein: CASSVLLGGNEQFF
CDR3 DNA: TGTGCCAGCAGCGTACTCCTAGGGGGCAATGAGCAGTTCTTC